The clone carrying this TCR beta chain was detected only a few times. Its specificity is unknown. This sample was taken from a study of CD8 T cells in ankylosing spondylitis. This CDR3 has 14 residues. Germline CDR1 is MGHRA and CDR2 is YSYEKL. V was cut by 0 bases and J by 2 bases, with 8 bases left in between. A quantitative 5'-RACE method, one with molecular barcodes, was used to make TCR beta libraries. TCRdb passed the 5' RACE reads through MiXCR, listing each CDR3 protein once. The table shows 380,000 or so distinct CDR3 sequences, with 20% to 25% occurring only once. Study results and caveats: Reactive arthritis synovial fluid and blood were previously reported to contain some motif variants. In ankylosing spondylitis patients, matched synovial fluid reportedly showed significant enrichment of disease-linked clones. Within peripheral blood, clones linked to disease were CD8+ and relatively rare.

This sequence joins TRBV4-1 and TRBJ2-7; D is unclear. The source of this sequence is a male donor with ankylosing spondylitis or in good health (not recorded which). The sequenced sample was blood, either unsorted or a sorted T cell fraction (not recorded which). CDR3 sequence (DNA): TGCGCCAGCAGCCAAGACCCAAACCCCTACGAGCAGTACTTC. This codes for CASSQDPNPYEQYF.